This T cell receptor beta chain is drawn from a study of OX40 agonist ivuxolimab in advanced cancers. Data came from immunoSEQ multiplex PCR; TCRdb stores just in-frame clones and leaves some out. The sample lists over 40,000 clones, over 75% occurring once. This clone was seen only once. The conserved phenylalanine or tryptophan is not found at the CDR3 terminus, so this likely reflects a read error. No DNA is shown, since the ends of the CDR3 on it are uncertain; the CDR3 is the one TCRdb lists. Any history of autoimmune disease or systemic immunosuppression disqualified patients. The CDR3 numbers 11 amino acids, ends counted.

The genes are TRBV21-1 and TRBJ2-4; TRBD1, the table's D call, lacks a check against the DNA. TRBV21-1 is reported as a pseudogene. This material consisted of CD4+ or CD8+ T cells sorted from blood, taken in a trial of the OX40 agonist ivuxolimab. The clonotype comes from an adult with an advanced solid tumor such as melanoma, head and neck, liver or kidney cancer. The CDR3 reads CASRFPGTVVS.